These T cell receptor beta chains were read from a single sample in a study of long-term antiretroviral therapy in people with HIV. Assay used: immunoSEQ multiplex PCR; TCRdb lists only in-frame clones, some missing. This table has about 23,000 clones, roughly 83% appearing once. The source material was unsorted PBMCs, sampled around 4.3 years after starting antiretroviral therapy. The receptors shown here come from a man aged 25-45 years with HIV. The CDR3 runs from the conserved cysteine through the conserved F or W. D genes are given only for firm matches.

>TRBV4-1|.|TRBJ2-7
CASSPWVGSYEQYF
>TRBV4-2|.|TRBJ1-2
CASSQEKEESYGYTF
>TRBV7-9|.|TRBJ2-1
CASSRLMEQFF
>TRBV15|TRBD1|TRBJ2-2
CATSTRQGYSNTGELFF
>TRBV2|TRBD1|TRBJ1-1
CASSEVSGTGGLAFF
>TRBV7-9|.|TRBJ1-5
CASSRWGKDSNQPQHF
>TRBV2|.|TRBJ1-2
CASSERQVYGYTF
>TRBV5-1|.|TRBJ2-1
CASSLEHNEQFF
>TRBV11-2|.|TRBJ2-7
CASSLAGVVYEQYF
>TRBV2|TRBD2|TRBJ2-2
CASSDFSGAYTGELFF
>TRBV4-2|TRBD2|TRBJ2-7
CASSQGRLAAYEQYF
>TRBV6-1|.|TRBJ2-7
CASSEMAGAHEQYF
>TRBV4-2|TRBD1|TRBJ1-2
CASRGQDNYGYTF
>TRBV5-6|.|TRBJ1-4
CASSSLRGRHTNEKLFF
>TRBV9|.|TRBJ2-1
CASSAYLTNEQFF
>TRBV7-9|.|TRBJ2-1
CASSQIGEQFF
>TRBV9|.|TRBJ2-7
CASSAGPQAGYEQYF
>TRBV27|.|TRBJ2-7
CASSLSNWGTYEQYF
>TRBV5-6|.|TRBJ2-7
CASSQQGGEQYF
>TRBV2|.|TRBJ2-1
CASSEFSGTGEQFF
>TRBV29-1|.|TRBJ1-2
CSAWTDYGYTF
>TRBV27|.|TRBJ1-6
CASSLIDGRSLHF
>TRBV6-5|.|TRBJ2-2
CASGDTGELFF
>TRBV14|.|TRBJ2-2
CASSRPHAGSGELFF
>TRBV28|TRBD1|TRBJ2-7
CASSPTGGPLTYEQYF
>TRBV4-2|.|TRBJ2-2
CASSQRTTNTGELFF
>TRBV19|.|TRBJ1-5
CASSIFLGPSWQPQHF
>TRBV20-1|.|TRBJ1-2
CSPSVNYGYTF
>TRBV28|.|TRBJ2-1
CASSLGQNNEQFF
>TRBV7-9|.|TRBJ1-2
CASSLQENYGYTF
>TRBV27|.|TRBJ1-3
CASSLSRRVSGNTIYF
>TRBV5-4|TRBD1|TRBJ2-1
CASSSGGFHNEQFF
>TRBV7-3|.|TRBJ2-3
CASSSPSASWDTQYF
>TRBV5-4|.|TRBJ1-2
CASSLGQSYGYTF
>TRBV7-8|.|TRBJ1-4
CASSLARRFATNEKLFF
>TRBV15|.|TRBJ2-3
CATGRGAEDTQYF
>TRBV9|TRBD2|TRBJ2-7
CASSVGSAGGYEQYF
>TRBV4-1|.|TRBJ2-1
CASSQDVPGSSYNEQFF
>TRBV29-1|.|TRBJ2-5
CSFRVQETQYF
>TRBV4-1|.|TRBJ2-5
CASSPWTDQETQYF
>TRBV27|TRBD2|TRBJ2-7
CASSRALAGHDEQYF
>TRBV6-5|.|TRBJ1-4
CATPTGSPDEKLFF
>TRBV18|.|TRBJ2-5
CASSPRIWGTEQETQYF